The clone carrying this T cell receptor (beta chain) was counted between two and nine times. Its antigen is unknown. After removal of 0 bases from V and 6 bases from J, the junction contained 5 bases not matched to a gene. The CDR3 spans 14 residues. The germline CDR1 and CDR2 sequences are DFQATT and SNEGSKA (reference sequence). This specimen comes from a study of vaccination and CD4 T cells after COVID-19. Treatment of the sample: roughly 11-day PBMC culture with coronavirus spike peptide pools or control peptides (ViraFEST assay). Half-medium changes with fresh IL-2 medium occurred on days 3 and 7. Study-wide findings and caveats: Median about 90% of reactive clones detected in convalescent patients emerged only post-vaccination.

Oncomine TCR Beta short-read sequencing was applied to DNA from cultured CD4+ T cells. TCRdb redid the calling of the PCR reads with MiXCR, one entry per CDR3 protein. There are around 12,000 distinct CDR3 sequences in the sample; roughly 44% occur only once, and about 24% lies in the top ten. The sample consisted of CD4+ T cells from blood, cultured in vitro. The chain carries TRBV20-1 and TRBJ2-7; 10 nucleotides match TRBD2. This TCR derives from a human donor who had recovered from COVID-19. Here the CDR3 reads CSAREASGRGEQYF. CDR3 nucleotides: TGCAGTGCTAGAGAGGCTAGCGGGAGAGGCGAGCAGTACTTC.